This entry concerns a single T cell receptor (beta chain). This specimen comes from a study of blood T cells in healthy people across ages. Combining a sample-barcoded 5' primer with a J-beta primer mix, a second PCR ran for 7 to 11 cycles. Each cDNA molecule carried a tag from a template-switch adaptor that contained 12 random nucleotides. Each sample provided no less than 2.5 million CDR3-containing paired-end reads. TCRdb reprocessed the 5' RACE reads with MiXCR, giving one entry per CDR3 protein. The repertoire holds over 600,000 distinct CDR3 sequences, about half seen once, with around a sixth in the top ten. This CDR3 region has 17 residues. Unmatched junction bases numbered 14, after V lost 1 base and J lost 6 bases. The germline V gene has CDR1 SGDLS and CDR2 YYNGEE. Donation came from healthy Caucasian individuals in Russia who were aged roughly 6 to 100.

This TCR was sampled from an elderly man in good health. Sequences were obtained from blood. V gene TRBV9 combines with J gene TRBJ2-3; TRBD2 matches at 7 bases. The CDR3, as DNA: TGTGCCAGCAGCGTACTATCCCCGGGAGGTGCAAGCGATACGCAGTATTTT. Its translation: CASSVLSPGGASDTQYF.